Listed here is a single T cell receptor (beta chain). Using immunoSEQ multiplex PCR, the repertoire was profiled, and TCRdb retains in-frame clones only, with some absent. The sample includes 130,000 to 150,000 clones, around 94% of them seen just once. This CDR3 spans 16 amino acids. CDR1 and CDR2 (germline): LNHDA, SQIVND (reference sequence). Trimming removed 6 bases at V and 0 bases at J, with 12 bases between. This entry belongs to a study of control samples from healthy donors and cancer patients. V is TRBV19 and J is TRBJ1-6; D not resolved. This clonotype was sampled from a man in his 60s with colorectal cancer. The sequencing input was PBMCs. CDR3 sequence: CASRIRSSSYNSPLHF. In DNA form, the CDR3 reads TGTGCCAGTAGGATTCGGAGTTCCTCCTATAATTCACCCCTCCACTTT.